The entry below gives a single TCR beta chain sequence along with its context. No antigen is known for it. V lost 11 bases and J lost 0, with 13 bases in between. Germline loops: CDR1 MDHEN, CDR2 SYDVKM. The CDR3 sequence is 13 residues long. This entry belongs to a study of beta chain features in type 1 diabetes. Points from the study as a whole: Type 1 diabetes patients showed a moderate but significant shortening of TCRB CDR3s in all four CD4+ subsets.

The sequenced template was cDNA made from the entire isolated RNA. The protocol was immunoSEQ multiplex PCR, while the TCRdb copy is restricted to in-frame clones and leaves out a portion. The table shows about 27,000 clones, with less than 60% occurring only once. Sequenced input: Tregs from blood. The receptor was derived from a woman between 18 and 30 years old with type 1 diabetes. The V gene is TRBV28, the J gene TRBJ1-1; the D is unclear. The CDR3 sequence is CASGDSMNTEAFF. The CDR3 nucleotides are TGTGCCTCCGGGGATAGCATGAACACTGAAGCTTTCTTT. The full variable domain, with the rest looked up from reference TRBV28 and TRBJ1-1, is DVKVTQSSRYLVKRTGEKVFLECVQDMDHENMFWYRQDPGLGLRLIYFSYDVKMKEKGDIPEGYSVSREKKERFSLILESASTNQTSMYLCASGDSMNTEAFFGQGTRLTVV.